Below, 10 T cell receptor beta chains from the same sample are listed, as sequenced in a study of OX40 agonist ivuxolimab in advanced cancers. Sequencing was performed with immunoSEQ multiplex PCR; in TCRdb, only in-frame clones are kept and a portion is missing. The table has roughly 86,000 clones, 92% seen once. The sequencing used CD4+ or CD8+ T cells sorted from blood, collected in a trial of the OX40 agonist ivuxolimab. The receptors come from an adult with an advanced solid tumor such as melanoma, head and neck, liver or kidney cancer.

This clone has only a few counts. The V gene is TRBV6-1, the J gene TRBJ1-1, with D maybe TRBD1 (5 bases). The CDR3 consists of 14 residues. CDR1 and CDR2 from the germline V gene are MNHNS and SASEGT. The ends were cut back, 0 bases at V and 10 bases at J, with 15 bases in the middle. The CDR3 DNA follows: TGTGCCAGCAGTGAAGCGGTTGAGGGGAGGGGAGCTTTCTTT. Amino acids: CASSEAVEGRGAFF.

The chain recombines TRBV19 with TRBJ1-1, with a weak D call TRBD1 (6 bases). The germline gives CDR1 LNHDA, CDR2 SQIVND (reference sequence). CDR3 length equals 14 residues. Trimming took 3 bases from V and 1 from J, leaving 9 bases between them. In nucleotides, the CDR3 is TGTGCCAGTAGTATTCGGGGACAGAACACTGAAGCTTTCTTT. It is translated as CASSIRGQNTEAFF.

As concerns this clone: The sample carries other DNA sequences with the same CDR3. The chain uses TRBV29-1 and TRBJ1-1, with 10 positions matching TRBD1. Germline V lookup: CDR1 SQVTM, CDR2 ANQGSEA. This CDR3 comprises 13 residues. J lost 5 bases, V lost 6 bases, and 6 bases had no gene match. The CDR3 here is CSVRQGAGTEAFF. The CDR3 bases are TGCAGCGTAAGACAGGGGGCGGGGACTGAAGCTTTCTTT.

The chain is built from TRBV5-4 and TRBJ2-5, with 8 bases that match TRBD1. The germline CDR1 and CDR2 sequences are SGHNT and YYREEE (reference sequence). CDR3 length equals 13 residues. With 0 bases clipped from V and 5 bases from J, the junction kept 0 bases outside the gene matches. CDR3 region: CASSLGTGETQYF. Written as DNA, the CDR3 is TGTGCCAGCAGCTTGGGGACAGGGGAGACCCAGTACTTC.

The chain links TRBV28 to TRBJ2-1; 7 bases map to TRBD2. Germline V lookup: CDR1 MDHEN, CDR2 SYDVKM. The junction had 8 bases not matched to a gene; V was cut back by 7 bases and J by 2 bases. The CDR3 sequence is 15 residues long. The CDR3 is CASTKGGRAYNEQFF. The CDR3 DNA sequence: TGTGCCAGCACAAAGGGTGGGAGGGCCTACAATGAGCAGTTCTTC.

The V call is TRBV7-2, the J call TRBJ1-2; D gene unclear. In germline, CDR1 is SGHTA, CDR2 FQGNSA. V lost 2 bases, J lost 8 bases, and 9 bases lay in between. This CDR3 is built from 12 residues. The CDR3 region is CASSLNWEGYTF. CDR3 nucleotides: TGTGCCAGCAGCTTAAATTGGGAGGGCTACACCTTC.

The chain links TRBV11-2 to TRBJ1-6; D is uncertain. V lost 2 bases and J 11 bases, leaving 7 bases between the germline ends. Germline lookup yields CDR1 SGHAT and CDR2 FQNNGV. This CDR3 has 12 amino acids. Written as DNA, the CDR3 is TGTGCCAGCAGCTTACTTTCGCCACCCCTCCACTTT. Encoded protein: CASSLLSPPLHF.

The chain recombines TRBV7-8 with TRBJ2-5; 10 bases agree with TRBD2. The germline V gene has CDR1 SGHVS and CDR2 FQNEAQ. V shed 5 bases and J 4 bases; nucleotides not matched to a gene: 7. This CDR3 is 15 amino acids long. CDR3 DNA: TGTGCCAGCAGCCCAACCGGGACTAGCGTAGAGACCCAGTACTTC. Its protein is CASSPTGTSVETQYF.

The V and J genes are TRBV27 and TRBJ2-1; D gene uncertain. The V end lost 0 bases, the J end lost 1 base, and 7 bases lay between the germline ends. CDR1 MNHEY and CDR2 SMNVEV come from the germline V gene (reference sequence). The CDR3 runs to 15 residues. The CDR3 reads CASSLSEDSYNEQFF. The CDR3 DNA is TGTGCCAGCAGTTTATCTGAGGATTCCTACAATGAGCAGTTCTTC.

The gene calls are TRBV18 and TRBJ1-1; D is undetermined. Germline V gives CDR1 KGHSH, CDR2 LQKENI. The CDR3 has 16 residues. Trimming left V 6 bases short and J 1 base short, with 18 bases between. The CDR3 here is CASSLVGGAANTEAFF. The CDR3 DNA follows: TGTGCCAGCTCCCTAGTAGGTGGCGCCGCGAACACTGAAGCTTTCTTT. Drawing the rest from reference TRBV18 and TRBJ1-1, the complete variable domain is NAGVMQNPRHLVRRRGQEARLRCSPMKGHSHVYWYRQLPEEGLKFMVYLQKENIIDESGMPKERFSAEFPKEGPSILRIQQVVRGDSAAYFCASSLVGGAANTEAFFGQGTRLTVV.